Listed below are T cell receptor beta chains from one sample, sequenced in a study of cytomegalovirus exposure and HLA in healthy donors. Method: immunoSEQ multiplex PCR; TCRdb's copy keeps in-frame clones and lacks some. The sample has 190,000 or so clones, 60% to 85% seen once. The sequenced sample was PBMCs. The receptors stem from a girl between 10 and 17 years old in good health and CMV-seropositive. Both conserved end residues are part of each CDR3.

J,V,CDR3
TRBJ2-7,TRBV2,CASTMGQGIEQYF
TRBJ2-1,TRBV18,CASFGTTRINEQFF
TRBJ2-7,TRBV6-4,CASRPTRDEQYF
TRBJ2-2,TRBV4-3,CASSQGSVRGFTGELFF
TRBJ2-7,TRBV5-6,CASSLGDLAEQYF
TRBJ2-2,TRBV5-1,CASSLAWTSGRNTGELFF
TRBJ1-5,TRBV19,CASSSRVGDQPQHF
TRBJ2-2,TRBV15,CATSLYTGELFF
TRBJ1-1,TRBV6-5,CASSYSADLNTEAFF
TRBJ2-7,TRBV6-5,CASTPDRISYEQYF
TRBJ2-7,TRBV7-2,CASGAFGGGANYEQYF
TRBJ2-7,TRBV5-4,CASSLASSGGEQYF
TRBJ2-7,TRBV13,CASSLGWGGGDYEQYF
TRBJ1-1,TRBV25-1,CASRSGSALNTEAFF
TRBJ2-5,TRBV11-3,CASTPEDRSGQETQYF
TRBJ1-5,TRBV25-1,CASSGTGSNQPQHF